The sequence of this TCR beta chain was determined in a study of CD8+CD57+ T cells in acquired aplastic anemia. Study background: Sorted CD4+ and CD8+ cells gave an average of approximately 3.1 ug of DNA. Notes on the study in general: Sharing between patients and controls was observed for twenty-nine CD8+ CDR3 sequences.

This CDR3 region has 14 residues. Germline V gene sequence: CDR1 SGDLS, CDR2 YYNGEE. Trimming took 3 bases from V and 7 from J; bases not matched to a gene: 3. Worth noting for this clonotype: No antigen is known for it.

The study profiled TCR beta VDJ and CDR3 using genomic DNA as template. From the reads, TCRdb called clonotypes with MiXCR, one entry per CDR3 protein. Of 100,000 to 150,000 distinct CDR3 sequences detected, around 48% appear once; the ten largest clones hold 2.5% to 3%. This receptor was identified in a human donor in good health, serving as a control. The sample comprised sorted CD4+, CD8+, or CD8+CD57+ T cells (not recorded which) from PBMCs. The chain is built from TRBV9 and TRBJ1-6, with 8 bases that match TRBD1. The CDR3 loop is CASSGWTGNSPLHF. The CDR3 nucleotides read TGTGCCAGCAGCGGATGGACAGGGAATTCACCCCTCCACTTT.